The present T cell receptor beta chain was sequenced within a study of beta chain features in type 1 diabetes. Turning to the study itself: All samples combined gave roughly 100,000,000 sorted cells for examination. Whole-study findings and limits: Within each of all four CD4+ subsets, Type 1 diabetes patients had TCRB CDR3s that were moderately but significantly shorter. PCR might favor shorter templates, equally in patients and controls.

This clone was counted between two and nine times. What it binds is not known. Sampling consisted of one heparinised blood draw per donor, averaging approximately 120 mL. cDNA synthesis used the whole RNA isolate, giving expressed TCRB sequences. The protocol was immunoSEQ multiplex PCR, while the TCRdb copy is restricted to in-frame clones and leaves out a portion. The sample comprises 150,000 or so clones, about a tenth of which are singletons, and about 0.68% rests with the top ten. This CDR3 contains 16 residues. Looked up from germline, CDR1 is SGHTA and CDR2 is FQGTGA. With 1 base clipped from V and 3 bases from J, the junction kept 6 bases outside the gene matches.

The V call is TRBV7-3, the J call TRBJ2-1; TRBD2 matches at 7 bases. Material: central memory CD4+ T cells from blood. This receptor was identified in a man aged 18 to 35 in good health. The CDR3 bases are TGTGCCAGCAGCTTAAGAGCTAGCGGCATCTACAATGAGCAGTTCTTC. It codes for CASSLRASGIYNEQFF.